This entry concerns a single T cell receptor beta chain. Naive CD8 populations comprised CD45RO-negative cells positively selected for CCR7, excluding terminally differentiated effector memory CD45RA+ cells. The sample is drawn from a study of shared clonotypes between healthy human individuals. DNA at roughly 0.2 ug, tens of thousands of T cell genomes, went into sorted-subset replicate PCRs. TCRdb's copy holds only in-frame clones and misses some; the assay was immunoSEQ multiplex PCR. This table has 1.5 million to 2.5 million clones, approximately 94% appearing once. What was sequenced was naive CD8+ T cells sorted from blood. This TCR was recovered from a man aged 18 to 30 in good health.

In DNA form, the CDR3 reads TGTGCCAGCAGCAACCGGACTAGCGGGAGCGAGCCCACTGGGGGTGAGCAGTACTTC. It codes for CASSNRTSGSEPTGGEQYF. The rearrangement joins TRBV21-1 to TRBJ2-7; the table's D call, TRBD2, was not checked against the DNA. TRBV21-1 is annotated as a pseudogene. The CDR3 has 19 amino acids.